This record concerns one TCR beta chain sequence. What it binds is not known. J gave up 7 bases and V 0 bases, and 6 bases lay outside the gene matches. This CDR3 spans 14 amino acids. Germline V gene sequence: CDR1 SGHRS, CDR2 YFSETQ. The data were taken from a study of cytomegalovirus exposure and HLA in healthy donors. Study-wide results and caveats: A link between a missense DCLRE1C variant and TCR beta V- and J-gene trimming emerged from a later analysis. TCR beta chains associated with HLA were, in a later analysis, more clonally expanded than equally common others. Indistinguishable V segments such as TRBV6-2 and TRBV6-3 were excluded.

PCR employed 60 Vbeta and 13 Jbeta primers. Profiled with immunoSEQ multiplex PCR; TCRdb holds only in-frame clones, not every one. The data contain 130,000 to 150,000 clones, over 70% of them singletons. This TCR came from a woman between 35 and 50 years old in good health and CMV-seronegative. The V and J genes are TRBV5-1 and TRBJ1-1; 7 bases fit TRBD1. The sequencing sample was made of PBMCs. CDR3 DNA sequence: TGCGCCAGCAGCTTGGGAGGACAGGCGAATGAAGCTTTCTTT. Residues: CASSLGGQANEAFF.